Listed below are T cell receptor beta chains from one sample, sequenced in a study of T cell changes during pregnancy in multiple sclerosis. Here immunoSEQ multiplex PCR was the method, and the copy in TCRdb shows in-frame clones only, minus some. The sample contains tens of thousands of clones, approximately 92% of which appear only once. The sequenced sample was peripheral blood, obtained in the third trimester of pregnancy. These receptors were taken from a female donor in good health, enrolled as a control in a pregnancy study. Each CDR3 is given with its conserved first and last residue.

j_gene	v_gene	CDR3aa
TRBJ1-4	TRBV5-6	CASSFDKTSEKLFF
TRBJ2-7	TRBV14	CASSQDTGGIYEQYF
TRBJ2-1	TRBV4-1	CASSQKDSSGSHNEQFF
TRBJ2-5	TRBV27	CASSPDRGLVQETQYF
TRBJ2-5	TRBV2	CASKASATQETQYF
TRBJ1-1	TRBV19	CASTLNGGDEAFF
TRBJ2-7	TRBV7-2	CASSPSYEQYF
TRBJ1-4	TRBV28	CAISDRSSEKLFF
TRBJ1-1	TRBV5-1	CASSRDTGNQMNTEAFF
TRBJ2-7	TRBV7-2	CASKRQGVSYEQYF
TRBJ2-3	TRBV4-1	CASSQDVGGRGTDTQYF
TRBJ2-7	TRBV4-1	CASSPLFTGGSYEQYF
TRBJ1-1	TRBV29-1	CSAGRGENTEAFF
TRBJ2-5	TRBV7-8	CASSFAGTGTETQYF
TRBJ2-7	TRBV19	CASSWTGTYEQYF
TRBJ2-7	TRBV5-8	CASSTGDRPRGREQYF
TRBJ1-1	TRBV19	CASSMGGQKTEAFF
TRBJ2-7	TRBV6-5	CASSFRGHYEQYF
TRBJ2-1	TRBV7-8	CASSPVGDEQFF
TRBJ2-3	TRBV9	CASSVRINTDTQYF
TRBJ2-1	TRBV27	CASSPFPGRAMVNEQFF
TRBJ1-5	TRBV10-2	CASKPGTGNNQPQHF
TRBJ2-3	TRBV5-6	CASSLGATLGTDTQYF
TRBJ2-1	TRBV7-9	CASSQTSGKSNEQFF
TRBJ2-1	TRBV10-3	CAISESWRDGVGNEQFF
TRBJ2-5	TRBV10-3	CAISDHTGGGREAQYF
TRBJ2-1	TRBV7-9	CASSQEGLAPREQFF